This entry lists 20 T cell receptor beta chains sequenced from one sample in a study of beta chain features in type 1 diabetes. The study's findings and limits: A moderate, significant TCRB CDR3 shortening appeared in type 1 diabetes across four CD4+ subsets.

Expressed TCRB transcripts were sequenced because the isolated RNA had all been reverse transcribed beforehand. Using immunoSEQ multiplex PCR, the repertoire was profiled, and TCRdb retains in-frame clones only, with some absent. Altogether hundreds of thousands of clones are present, around 15% being singletons, with the ten largest covering around 0.022%. The antigens these receptors bind are not known. The sequencing sample was made of naive CD4+ T cells from blood. The source of these receptors is a man younger than 35 with type 1 diabetes.

This chain uses TRBV9 with TRBJ1-1; no definite D call. The CDR3 totals 14 residues. Trimming removed 0 bases at V and 10 bases at J, with 16 bases between. The germline V gene encodes CDR1 SGDLS and CDR2 YYNGEE. DNA of the CDR3: TGTGCCAGCAGCGTAGCTTTAGGGCAGACGGCAGCTTTCTTT. This gives the protein CASSVALGQTAAFF.

The chain recombines TRBV19 with TRBJ1-5, with D unresolved. The germline V gene encodes CDR1 LNHDA and CDR2 SQIVND (reference sequence). The CDR3 length is 16 residues. V lost 1 base and J 1 base, leaving 11 bases between the germline ends. This chain's CDR3 is CASSIVAGTSNQPQHF. In DNA form, the CDR3 reads TGTGCCAGTAGTATAGTGGCGGGTACGAGCAATCAGCCCCAGCATTTT.

Worth noting for this clone: The same CDR3 is also encoded by other DNA sequences in this sample. J is TRBJ1-1 and V is TRBV30; D possibly corresponds to TRBD1 (5 bases). Germline-derived CDR1 and CDR2 are GTSNPN and SVGIG (reference sequence). The V and J ends lost 2 bases and 2 bases respectively, with 9 bases between them. The CDR3 has 13 residues. CDR3 in amino acids: CAWSRGVNTEAFF. The CDR3 DNA reads TGTGCCTGGAGTCGGGGGGTCAACACTGAAGCTTTCTTT.

This clone was counted only a few times. The CDR3 is CASSSRTSTDTQYF. The CDR3, as DNA: TGTGCCAGCAGCTCCAGGACTAGCACAGATACGCAGTATTTT. The rearrangement links TRBV7-8 to TRBJ2-3; D may be TRBD2 (5 bases). Trimming shortened V by 4 bases and J by 0 bases, and 8 bases separated the two germline ends. CDR1 is SGHVS and CDR2 is FQNEAQ in the germline V gene. This CDR3 is 14 amino acids long.

Details on this clone: Within the sample, other DNA sequences also encode this same CDR3. The chain uses TRBV30 and TRBJ1-3, with unresolved D. With 3 bases removed from V and 4 bases from J, the gap between germline ends came to 7 bases. Germline-derived CDR1 and CDR2 are GTSNPN and SVGIG (reference sequence). This CDR3 region has 12 residues. CDR3 in DNA: TGTGCCTGGAGCGGAGCGGGAAACACCATATATTTT. As protein: CAWSGAGNTIYF.

About this clone: This CDR3 is also generated by other DNA sequences in the sample. The chain has TRBV28 and TRBJ2-3; D call uncertain. The CDR3 is made up of 11 amino acids. Germline V gene sequence: CDR1 MDHEN, CDR2 SYDVKM. Trimming shortened V by 2 bases and J by 5 bases, and 2 bases separated the two germline ends. CDR3 residues: CASSLRDTQYF. The CDR3, as DNA: TGTGCCAGCAGTTTACGAGATACGCAGTATTTT. Full variable domain (missing parts from reference TRBV28 and TRBJ2-3): DVKVTQSSRYLVKRTGEKVFLECVQDMDHENMFWYRQDPGLGLRLIYFSYDVKMKEKGDIPEGYSVSREKKERFSLILESASTNQTSMYLCASSLRDTQYFGPGTRLTVL.

This clone showed up just a few times. The V and J genes are TRBV2 and TRBJ2-5; perhaps TRBD1 as D (6 bases). The CDR3 runs 14 residues. Between the trimmed V and J ends, which lost 7 bases and 4 bases, there was a span of 16 bases. Germline V lookup: CDR1 SNHLY, CDR2 FYNNEI. CDR3 loop: CASKVQGQGETQYF. The CDR3 bases are TGTGCCAGCAAGGTTCAGGGGCAAGGAGAGACCCAGTACTTC.

This clone was seen a handful of times. The chain joins TRBV30 to TRBJ1-5; D unclear. V was shortened by 1 base and J by 2 bases, with 9 bases between the two germline ends. Per germline, CDR1 GTSNPN and CDR2 SVGIG (reference sequence). The CDR3 covers 14 residues. CDR3 protein: CAWSGGGGNQPQHF. The DNA for the CDR3 is TGTGCCTGGAGTGGGGGTGGCGGCAATCAGCCCCAGCATTTT.

The chain's CDR3 is CSVVSGHSNQPQHF. For the CDR3, the DNA is TGCAGCGTTGTAAGCGGACATAGCAATCAGCCCCAGCATTTT. The genes are TRBV29-1 and TRBJ1-5; tentatively, D is TRBD1 (5 bases). The CDR3 runs 14 residues. V was trimmed by 4 bases and J by 0 bases, leaving 10 bases between them. Per germline, CDR1 SQVTM and CDR2 ANQGSEA.

V usage is TRBV4-2 and J usage is TRBJ2-3; D might be TRBD2 (5 bases). The CDR3 loop spans 15 amino acids. Germline V gene lookup returns CDR1 LGHNA and CDR2 YNFKEQ. With 5 bases removed from V and 1 base from J, the gap between germline ends came to 13 bases. As DNA, the CDR3 is TGTGCCAGCAGCAGAGATAGGACTGGCACAGATACGCAGTATTTT. Protein sequence: CASSRDRTGTDTQYF.

The chain carries TRBV7-9 and TRBJ1-1; no definite D call. The V end was cut by 2 bases, the J end by 4 bases, with 8 bases between. Germline V CDR1 and CDR2: SEHNR, FQNEAQ (reference sequence). This CDR3 has 13 amino acids. CDR3 sequence (DNA): TGTGCCAGCAGCTTAAGCCAAGTCACTGAAGCTTTCTTT. It encodes CASSLSQVTEAFF.

The chain recombines TRBV7-9 with TRBJ1-5, with a possible D match to TRBD1 (5 bases). The CDR3 sequence is 14 residues long. CDR1 and CDR2 (germline): SEHNR, FQNEAQ (reference sequence). The germline V and J ends were trimmed by 3 bases and 4 bases, with 10 bases remaining between them. CDR3: CASSLGTMNQPQHF. CDR3 nucleotide sequence: TGTGCCAGCAGCTTGGGGACCATGAATCAGCCCCAGCATTTT.

The chain joins TRBV6-5 to TRBJ1-3; D perhaps matches TRBD1 (5 bases). The germline V and J ends were trimmed by 6 bases and 0 bases, with 12 bases remaining between them. This CDR3 contains 15 residues. CDR1 MNHEY and CDR2 SVGAGI come from the germline V gene. The CDR3 is CASSRDSNSGNTIYF. Written as DNA, the CDR3 is TGTGCCAGCAGCCGCGACAGCAACTCTGGAAACACCATATATTTT.

CDR3 nucleotides: TGTGCCAGCAGTAGGGACAGCCTTAATGAAAAACTGTTTTTT. Protein: CASSRDSLNEKLFF. The chain is built from TRBV6-1 and TRBJ1-4, with 7 bases lining up with TRBD1. CDR1 is MNHNS and CDR2 is SASEGT in the germline V gene. The CDR3 length is 14 residues. After removal of 5 bases from V and 4 bases from J, the junction contained 4 bases not matched to a gene.

The rearrangement links TRBV9 to TRBJ1-2; D not certain. Trimming shortened V by 2 bases and J by 0 bases, and 11 bases separated the two germline ends. CDR3 length equals 15 residues. CDR1 is SGDLS, CDR2 YYNGEE, per germline. The CDR3 region is CASSVGGLTNYGYTF. In DNA, the CDR3 is TGTGCCAGCAGCGTGGGAGGGTTAACTAACTATGGCTACACCTTC.

This clone showed up just a few times. The chain has TRBV28 and TRBJ2-7; D unclear. V lost 5 bases and J 3 bases, leaving 29 bases between the germline ends. CDR1 is MDHEN and CDR2 is SYDVKM in the germline V gene. The CDR3 sequence is 19 residues long. DNA of the CDR3: TGTGCCAGCAGTCCCGCACTTCAAACTGGCAGGAGCTTTTTCTACGAGCAGTACTTC. Translated, it gives CASSPALQTGRSFFYEQYF.

The table lists this clone with a few counts. The chain recombines TRBV30 with TRBJ1-4; D possibly corresponds to TRBD1 (6 bases). The CDR3 has 11 amino acids. Trimming took 7 bases from V and 7 from J, leaving 10 bases between them. Looked up from germline, CDR1 is GTSNPN and CDR2 is SVGIG (reference sequence). Here the CDR3 reads CALQGVEKLFF. The CDR3 DNA reads TGTGCCTTACAGGGAGTTGAAAAACTGTTTTTT. Full variable domain (rest looked up from reference TRBV30 and TRBJ1-4): SQTIHQWPATLVQPVGSPLSLECTVEGTSNPNLYWYRQAAGRGLQLLFYSVGIGQISSEVPQNLSASRPQDRQFILSSKKLLLSDSGFYLCALQGVEKLFFGSGTQLSVL.

The table lists this clone with a few counts. V usage is TRBV10-3 and J usage is TRBJ1-1; 8 bases map to TRBD1. From germline, CDR1 is ENHRY and CDR2 SYGVKD. The CDR3 totals 16 residues. V was clipped by 3 bases and J by 0 bases; unmatched bases: 6. The CDR3 protein is CAISEPQGVMNTEAFF. DNA of the CDR3: TGTGCCATCAGTGAACCACAGGGGGTTATGAACACTGAAGCTTTCTTT.

The chain recombines TRBV6-1 with TRBJ1-1; 8 nucleotides agree with TRBD1. CDR1 MNHNS and CDR2 SASEGT come from the germline V gene. The CDR3 runs 14 residues. The junction had 1 base not matched to a gene; V was cut back by 4 bases and J by 0 bases. The CDR3 is CASSADRVNTEAFF. CDR3 sequence (DNA): TGTGCCAGCAGTGCGGACAGGGTGAACACTGAAGCTTTCTTT.

In its sample, this clone was seen a few times. V is TRBV5-4 and J is TRBJ2-2; D is unresolved. Germline CDR1 SGHNT, CDR2 YYREEE (reference sequence). The ends were cut back, 4 bases at V and 1 base at J, with 5 bases in the middle. The CDR3 spans 13 residues. The CDR3 reads CASSRGNTGELFF. The CDR3 nucleotides are TGTGCCAGCAGCCGAGGGAACACCGGGGAGCTGTTTTTT.